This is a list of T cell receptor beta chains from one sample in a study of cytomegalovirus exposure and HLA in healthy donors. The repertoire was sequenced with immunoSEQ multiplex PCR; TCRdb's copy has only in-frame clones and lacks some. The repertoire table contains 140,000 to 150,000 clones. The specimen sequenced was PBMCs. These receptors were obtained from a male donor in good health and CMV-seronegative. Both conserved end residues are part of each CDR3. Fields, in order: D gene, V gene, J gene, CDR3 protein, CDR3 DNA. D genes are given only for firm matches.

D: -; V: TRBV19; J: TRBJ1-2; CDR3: CASTLLGIPGYTF; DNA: TGTGCCAGTACCCTTCTGGGCATCCCGGGCTACACCTTC
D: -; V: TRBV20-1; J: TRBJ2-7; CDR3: CSARDSSEQYF; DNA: TGCAGTGCTAGAGATTCCAGTGAGCAGTACTTC
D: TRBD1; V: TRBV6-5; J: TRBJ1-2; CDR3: CASSSGTGDGYYGYTF; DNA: TGTGCCAGCAGTTCCGGGACAGGGGATGGATACTATGGCTACACCTTC
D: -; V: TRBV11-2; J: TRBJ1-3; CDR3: CASSLWSGAGNTIYF; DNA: TGTGCCAGCAGCTTATGGTCAGGGGCTGGAAACACCATATATTTT
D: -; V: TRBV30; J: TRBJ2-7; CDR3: CAWSPTSVDEQYF; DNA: TGTGCCTGGAGTCCGACTTCCGTCGACGAGCAGTACTTC
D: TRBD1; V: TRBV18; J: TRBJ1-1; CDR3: CASSLGTGGTEAFF; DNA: TGTGCCAGCTCGCTCGGGACAGGGGGCACTGAAGCTTTCTTT
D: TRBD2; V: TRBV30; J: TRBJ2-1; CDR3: CAWSVDKGLAPYNEQFF; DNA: TGTGCCTGGAGTGTAGATAAAGGACTAGCCCCCTACAATGAGCAGTTCTTC
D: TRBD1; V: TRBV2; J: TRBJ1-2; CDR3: CASMRRQGRYGYTF; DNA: TGTGCCAGCATGAGGAGACAGGGGCGCTATGGCTACACCTTC
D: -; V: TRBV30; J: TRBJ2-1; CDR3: CAWSRGQINNEQFF; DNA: TGTGCCTGGAGCCGCGGACAGATTAACAATGAGCAGTTCTTC
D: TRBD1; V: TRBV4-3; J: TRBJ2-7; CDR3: CASSQSTGGRNEQYF; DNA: TGCGCCAGCAGCCAGTCGACAGGGGGCAGGAACGAGCAGTACTTC
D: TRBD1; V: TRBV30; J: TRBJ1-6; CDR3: CAWTGQGISPLHF; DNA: TGTGCCTGGACTGGACAGGGGATTTCACCCCTCCACTTT
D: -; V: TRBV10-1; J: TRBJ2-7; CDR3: CASSDPTGTYEQYF; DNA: TGCGCCAGCAGTGACCCAACAGGGACCTACGAGCAGTACTTC
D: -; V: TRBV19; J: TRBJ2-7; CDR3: CASSSPGYSYEQYF; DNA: TGTGCCAGTAGTTCACCAGGATACTCCTACGAGCAGTACTTC
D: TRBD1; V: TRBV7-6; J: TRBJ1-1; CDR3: CASSTGGAGTEAFF; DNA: TGTGCCAGCAGCACAGGGGGCGCGGGCACTGAAGCTTTCTTT
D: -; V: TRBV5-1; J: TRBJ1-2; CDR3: CASSLDRRFYGYTF; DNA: TGCGCCAGCAGCTTGGACAGACGGTTCTATGGCTACACCTTC
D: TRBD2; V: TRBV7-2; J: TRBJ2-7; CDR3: CASSFGGLYEQYF; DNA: TGTGCCAGCAGCTTCGGGGGACTATACGAGCAGTACTTC
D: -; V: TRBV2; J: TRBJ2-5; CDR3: CASSQNRLEETQYF; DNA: TGTGCCAGCAGCCAAAACAGGCTTGAAGAGACCCAGTACTTC
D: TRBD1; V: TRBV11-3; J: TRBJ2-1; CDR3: CASSGRGNEQFF; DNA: TGTGCCAGCAGCGGCAGGGGGAATGAGCAGTTCTTC
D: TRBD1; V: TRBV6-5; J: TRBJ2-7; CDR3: CASSQGASEQYF; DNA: TGTGCCAGCAGCCAGGGGGCTTCCGAGCAGTACTTC
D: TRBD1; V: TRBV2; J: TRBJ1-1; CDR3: CASSGRTGDSEAFF; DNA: TGTGCCAGCAGTGGGCGGACAGGGGATTCGGAAGCTTTCTTT
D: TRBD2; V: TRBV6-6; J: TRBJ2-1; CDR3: CASSLSGREGNEQFF; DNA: TGTGCCAGCAGTCTTAGCGGGAGGGAAGGCAATGAGCAGTTCTTC
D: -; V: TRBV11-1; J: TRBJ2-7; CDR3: CASSPNEIGGHEQYF; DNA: TGTGCCAGCAGCCCTAACGAGATCGGAGGCCACGAGCAGTACTTC
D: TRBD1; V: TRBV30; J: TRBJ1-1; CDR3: CACTFTGGVTEAFF; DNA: TGTGCCTGCACTTTTACAGGGGGAGTCACTGAAGCTTTCTTT
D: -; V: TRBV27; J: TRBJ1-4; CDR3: CASSPTGHGNEKLFF; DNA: TGTGCCAGCAGTCCAACGGGACATGGGAATGAAAAACTGTTTTTT
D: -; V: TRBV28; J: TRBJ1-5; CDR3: CASSLGSGMGQPQHF; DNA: TGTGCCAGCAGTTTAGGCTCAGGGATGGGTCAGCCCCAGCATTTT
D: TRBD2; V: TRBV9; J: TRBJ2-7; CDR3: CASSLGGSGTYEQYF; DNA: TGTGCCAGCAGCCTTGGCGGGAGCGGGACCTACGAGCAGTACTTC
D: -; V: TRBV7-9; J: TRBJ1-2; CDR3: CASSLSAEYGYTF; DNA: TGTGCCAGCAGCTTAAGTGCGGAGTATGGCTACACCTTC
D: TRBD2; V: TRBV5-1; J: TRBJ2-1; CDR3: CASSASLAGVSYNEQFF; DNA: TGCGCCAGCAGCGCATCGCTAGCGGGGGTCTCCTACAATGAGCAGTTCTTC
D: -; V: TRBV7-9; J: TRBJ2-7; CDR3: CASSFQGSYEQYF; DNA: TGTGCCAGCAGCTTTCAGGGTTCCTACGAGCAGTACTTC